Below, 17 T cell receptor beta chains from the same sample are listed, as sequenced in a study of identical twins. One entry per CDR3 protein, called by TCRdb with MiXCR from the 5' RACE reads. The table has hundreds of thousands of distinct CDR3 sequences, around 15% seen once. Sequencing input: memory (CD45RO+) T cells sorted from blood. These TCRs come from a woman in her late teens or twenties in good health.

The rearrangement joins TRBV7-9 to TRBJ2-7, with 7 bases aligning to TRBD1. The CDR3 runs 15 residues. V gave up 5 bases and J gave up 0 bases; unmatched junction bases: 7. Germline V CDR1 and CDR2: SEHNR, FQNEAQ (reference sequence). CDR3 DNA sequence: TGTGCCAGCAGCAAGGACAGGTCGCGCTCCTACGAGCAGTACTTC. Protein product: CASSKDRSRSYEQYF.

This clonotype showed up just a few times. The chain joins TRBV6-1 to TRBJ2-3, with D possibly being TRBD2 (5 bases). The CDR3 consists of 14 residues. With 7 bases removed from V and 4 bases from J, the gap between germline ends came to 15 bases. Germline V gives CDR1 MNHNS, CDR2 SASEGT. The CDR3 reads CASIGRTGADTQYF. The CDR3 DNA sequence: TGTGCCAGCATAGGGCGGACTGGGGCAGATACGCAGTATTTT.

This clonotype was observed at least ten times. This chain connects TRBV7-9 to TRBJ2-1; the D is unclear. Germline V CDR1 and CDR2: SEHNR, FQNEAQ (reference sequence). There are 15 residues in the CDR3. V was cut by 3 bases and J by 8 bases, with 17 bases left in between. CDR3 sequence (DNA): TGTGCCAGCAGCTTCGGCGGACCCTTTGGAGATGAGCAGTTCTTC. Translating it yields CASSFGGPFGDEQFF.

This clonotype has only a few counts. The genes are TRBV27 and TRBJ2-1, with D maybe TRBD2 (6 bases). Trimming shortened V by 0 bases and J by 3 bases, and 6 bases separated the two germline ends. Germline assignment: CDR1 MNHEY and CDR2 SMNVEV (reference sequence). This CDR3 contains 14 residues. CDR3 in amino acids: CASSLSGGYNEQFF. For the CDR3, the DNA is TGTGCCAGCAGTTTATCCGGGGGCTACAATGAGCAGTTCTTC.

The chain combines TRBV5-1 with TRBJ2-1; 10 nucleotides match TRBD2. Germline lookup yields CDR1 SGHRS and CDR2 YFSETQ. V lost 1 base to trimming and J lost 4 bases; unmatched junction nucleotides: 8. This CDR3 comprises 17 residues. The CDR3 protein is CASSLPLTSGAYNEQFF. CDR3 DNA: TGCGCCAGCAGCTTGCCCCTAACTAGCGGGGCATACAATGAGCAGTTCTTC. Using reference TRBV5-1 and TRBJ2-1 for the parts outside the CDR3, the full variable domain is KAGVTQTPRYLIKTRGQQVTLSCSPISGHRSVSWYQQTPGQGLQFLFEYFSETQRNKGNFPGRFSGRQFSNSRSEMNVSTLELGDSALYLCASSLPLTSGAYNEQFFGPGTRLTVL.

V gene TRBV20-1 combines with J gene TRBJ2-1; D may be TRBD1 (6 bases). The ends were cut back, 7 bases at V and 5 bases at J, with 21 bases in the middle. CDR3 length equals 15 residues. The V gene's germline CDR1 is DFQATT and CDR2 SNEGSKA (reference sequence). The CDR3 DNA reads as TGCAGTGTTTCTAGGGACACCCTAGATAACAATGAGCAGTTCTTC. Translation gives CSVSRDTLDNNEQFF.

In this sample, this clonotype turned up a few times. V and J are TRBV15 and TRBJ1-4; unclear D gene. Germline CDR1 LNHNV, CDR2 YYDKDF (reference sequence). With 4 bases removed from V and 8 bases from J, the gap between germline ends came to 14 bases. The CDR3 consists of 14 residues. The CDR3 coding sequence is TGTGCCACCAGCAATCGCGGGGTGGGAGAAAAACTGTTTTTT. It translates to CATSNRGVGEKLFF.

The gene calls are TRBV7-9 and TRBJ1-6; D remains unclear. Trimming shortened V by 5 bases and J by 0 bases, and 14 bases separated the two germline ends. The CDR3 covers 17 residues. From germline, CDR1 is SEHNR and CDR2 FQNEAQ (reference sequence). The CDR3 reads CASSTDMESSYNSPLHF. For the CDR3, the DNA is TGTGCCAGCAGCACCGACATGGAGAGCTCCTATAATTCACCCCTCCACTTT.

This clonotype was picked up many times. This chain joins TRBV12-3 or TRBV12-4 and TRBJ1-1, with no clear D. Trimming stripped 3 bases from V and 1 base from J, with 12 bases between. The CDR3 totals 15 residues. CDR3 nucleotides: TGTGCCAGCAGTTTCGGGTCGGTGAAGAACACTGAAGCTTTCTTT. Translated: CASSFGSVKNTEAFF.

Many counts were recorded for this clonotype. The CDR3 loop reads CASSRGRVAGLRYNEQFF. As DNA, the CDR3 is TGCGCCAGCAGCCGAGGAAGAGTAGCGGGATTAAGGTACAATGAGCAGTTCTTC. The V gene is TRBV4-1, the J gene TRBJ2-1, with 8 bases matching TRBD2. J gave up 4 bases and V 4 bases, and 15 bases lay outside the gene matches. Germline CDR1 is MGHRA and CDR2 is YSYEKL. The CDR3 has 18 residues.

This clonotype turned up a few times. This rearrangement joins TRBV10-3 to TRBJ2-2; maybe TRBD2 (5 bases). Germline V gives CDR1 ENHRY, CDR2 SYGVKD. V was clipped by 4 bases and J by 5 bases, with 8 bases between them. The CDR3 runs to 13 residues. CDR3 residues: CAISVEETGELFF. DNA of the CDR3: TGTGCCATCAGTGTGGAGGAAACCGGGGAGCTGTTTTTT.

This rearrangement joins TRBV2 to TRBJ2-3; TRBD2 agrees at 7 bases. The CDR3 totals 15 residues. The germline V gene has CDR1 SNHLY and CDR2 FYNNEI. With 6 bases clipped from V and 2 bases from J, the junction kept 8 bases outside the gene matches. CDR3 in amino acids: CASRGWGGSTDTQYF. The DNA for the CDR3 is TGTGCCAGCAGAGGATGGGGGGGGTCCACAGATACGCAGTATTTT.

Many counts were recorded for this clonotype. This chain joins TRBV12-3 or TRBV12-4 and TRBJ2-2; D remains unclear. The CDR3 consists of 13 residues. Trimming took off 7 bases at V and 4 bases at J, with 10 bases between the two ends. Here the CDR3 reads CASTVPATGELFF. The CDR3 nucleotides are TGTGCCAGCACTGTCCCGGCCACCGGGGAGCTGTTTTTT.

This chain connects TRBV7-8 to TRBJ2-3; D is uncertain. The CDR3 totals 13 residues. V was pared by 0 bases and J by 4 bases, with 5 bases between. Looked up from germline, CDR1 is SGHVS and CDR2 is FQNEAQ. The CDR3 bases are TGTGCCAGCAGCTTAGCTTGGTCAGATACGCAGTATTTT. Amino acid sequence: CASSLAWSDTQYF.

This clonotype was seen at least ten times. CDR3 in DNA: TGCGCCAGCACGTCAGGTTATATCTCTGGGGCCAACGTCCTGACTTTC. Its protein product is CASTSGYISGANVLTF. The gene calls are TRBV5-1 and TRBJ2-6, with no clear D. V was shortened by 6 bases and J by 0 bases, with 13 bases between the two germline ends. Germline values: CDR1 SGHRS, CDR2 YFSETQ. The CDR3 spans 16 residues.

The chain employs TRBV11-2 and TRBJ1-6; 9 bases agree with TRBD1. With 0 bases clipped from V and 6 bases from J, the junction kept 0 bases outside the gene matches. Germline assignment: CDR1 SGHAT and CDR2 FQNNGV. The CDR3 contains 15 residues. The CDR3 sequence is CASSLETGGNSPLHF. CDR3 nucleotides: TGTGCCAGCAGCTTAGAGACAGGGGGTAATTCACCCCTCCACTTT.

This clonotype was detected a few times. The V and J genes are TRBV4-1 and TRBJ2-7, with TRBD2 identical over 14 bases. The V and J ends lost 6 bases and 3 bases, in that order; junction bases with no gene match: 1. Per germline, CDR1 MGHRA and CDR2 YSYEKL. The CDR3 consists of 14 residues. CDR3 DNA: TGCGCCAGCAGGGGACTAGCGGGAGACTACGAGCAGTACTTC. Residues: CASRGLAGDYEQYF.